A single sample is the source of the 6 T cell receptor beta chains below, sequenced in a study of T cells in Graves' hyperthyroidism and ophthalmopathy. The TCR beta CDR3 regions underwent amplification using RNA transcripts as the source. In the first-round RT-PCR of the TCR CDR3, the HTBI primer set was used. TCRdb used MiXCR to reprocess the multiplex PCR reads, holding one entry per CDR3 protein. The sample includes 300,000 to 500,000 distinct CDR3 sequences, roughly an eighth of them seen just once. The material sequenced was blood. All receptors come from a man between 45 and 60 years old with Graves' ophthalmopathy.

This chain uses TRBV18 with TRBJ2-5, with TRBD1 matching over 7 bases. CDR1 is KGHSH and CDR2 is LQKENI in the germline V gene. V gave up 3 bases and J gave up 3 bases; unmatched junction bases: 7. CDR3 size: 15 residues. CDR3 amino acids: CASSPFQDRKETQYF. The CDR3 coding sequence is TGTGCCAGCTCACCCTTTCAGGACAGGAAAGAGACCCAGTACTTC.

This clonotype was detected many times. This chain links TRBV7-3 with TRBJ2-1; tentatively, D is TRBD2 (6 bases). V lost 2 bases, J lost 0 bases, and 11 bases lay in between. Germline lookup yields CDR1 SGHTA and CDR2 FQGTGA. The CDR3 sequence is 16 residues long. The CDR3 nucleotides are TGTGCCAGCAGCTTATGGGGGAGGAGCTCCTACAATGAGCAGTTCTTC. Translation: CASSLWGRSSYNEQFF.

This clonotype has ten or more counts. This chain connects TRBV28 to TRBJ2-7; D may be TRBD2 (7 bases). The V gene lost 2 bases and the J gene lost 5 bases, with 16 bases spanning the gap. The CDR3 has 15 residues. The germline CDR1 and CDR2 sequences are MDHEN and SYDVKM. CDR3 DNA sequence: TGTGCCAGCAGTTTACCCCGGGGGGCGCCGGACGAGCAGTACTTC. It codes for CASSLPRGAPDEQYF.

The chain uses TRBV10-3 and TRBJ1-5; D remains unclear. Germline lookup yields CDR1 ENHRY and CDR2 SYGVKD. CDR3 length: 14 amino acids. Trimming stripped 1 base from V and 0 bases from J, with 4 bases between. The CDR3 region has the DNA TGTGCCATCAGTGAGTTTGATAGCAATCAGCCCCAGCATTTT. Translating it yields CAISEFDSNQPQHF.

This clonotype was recorded a few times. The chain employs TRBV5-1 and TRBJ2-3, with TRBD2 matching 7 bases. The CDR3 totals 16 residues. The germline gives CDR1 SGHRS, CDR2 YFSETQ. The J segment lost 0 bases and the V segment lost 4 bases, leaving 8 bases of the junction unmatched. The CDR3: CASSPPGSGSTDTQYF. For the CDR3, the DNA is TGCGCCAGCAGCCCCCCGGGTAGCGGGAGCACAGATACGCAGTATTTT.

V and J are TRBV24-1 and TRBJ1-4, with D possibly TRBD1 on 5 matching bases. Trimming took off 8 bases at V and 5 bases at J, with 17 bases between the two ends. The V gene's germline CDR1 is KGHDR and CDR2 SFDVKD. The CDR3 runs to 15 residues. The CDR3 protein is CATNESGTQNEKLFF. CDR3 nucleotide sequence: TGTGCCACCAATGAGTCCGGGACGCAGAATGAAAAACTGTTTTTT.